This T cell receptor (beta chain) is drawn from a study of T cell responses to AZD1222 COVID-19 vaccine. Study-level background: Analyses pooled second doses at about 4 or about 12 weeks. Study-wide points: Possibly, clonal diversity was underestimated; donors were largely white British and included more females. Regions 160-218 and 743-854 held dominance among vaccine-associated CD4 TCRs, which spanned spike. Close to half of all spike-specific TCRs reportedly target regions of the variants that are unmutated.

Comments on this clone: Its antigen is unidentified.

This CDR3 spans 12 amino acids. In germline, CDR1 is KGHSH, CDR2 LQKENI. V lost 2 bases and J lost 4, with 5 bases in between. The table came from immunoSEQ multiplex PCR; TCRdb's copy has only in-frame clones and leaves some out. The sample carries 65,000 to 70,000 clones, roughly 80% recorded once. This clonotype originated in an adult in good health. V is TRBV18 and J is TRBJ1-1; D might be TRBD1 (5 bases). This specimen was peripheral blood, taken on day 0 of AZD1222 vaccination. Here the CDR3 reads CASSPGATEAFF. In DNA form, the CDR3 reads TGTGCCAGCTCACCAGGGGCCACTGAAGCTTTCTTT. Drawing the rest from reference TRBV18 and TRBJ1-1, the complete variable domain is NAGVMQNPRHLVRRRGQEARLRCSPMKGHSHVYWYRQLPEEGLKFMVYLQKENIIDESGMPKERFSAEFPKEGPSILRIQQVVRGDSAAYFCASSPGATEAFFGQGTRLTVV.